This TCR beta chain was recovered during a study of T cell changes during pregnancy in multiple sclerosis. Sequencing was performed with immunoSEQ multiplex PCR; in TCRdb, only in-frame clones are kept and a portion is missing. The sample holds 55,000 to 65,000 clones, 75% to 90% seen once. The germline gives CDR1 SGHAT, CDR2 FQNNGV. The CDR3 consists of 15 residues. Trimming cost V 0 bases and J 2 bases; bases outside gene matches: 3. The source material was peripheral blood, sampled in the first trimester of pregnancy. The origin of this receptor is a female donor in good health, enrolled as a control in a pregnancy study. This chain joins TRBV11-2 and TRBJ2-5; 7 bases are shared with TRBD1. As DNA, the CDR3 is TGTGCCAGCAGCTTAGATGGGACAGCACAAGAGACCCAGTACTTC. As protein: CASSLDGTAQETQYF.